A selection of T cell receptor beta chains follows, all from one sample in a study of blood T cell repertoires in COVID-19. The data were produced by immunoSEQ multiplex PCR, yet TCRdb's version contains in-frame clones alone and is incomplete. The sample includes 270,000 or so clones, less than 85% of them seen just once. The sample taken for sequencing was peripheral blood. All receptors come from a woman aged 18-29 years with acute or convalescent COVID-19. Both conserved end residues are part of each CDR3. A D gene is named only where the DNA matches it firmly. Part of the rows lack a size; the others show once, few, many or a class for expanded clones.

V: TRBV5-4; length: 13; D: TRBD2; size: .; J: TRBJ2-7; CDR3: CASSGGLAGAQYF; DNA: TGTGCCAGCAGCGGGGGACTAGCGGGAGCCCAGTACTTC
V: TRBV7-2; length: 14; D: .; size: .; J: TRBJ2-3; CDR3: CASRPDYLTDTQYF; DNA: TGTGCCAGCAGACCGGACTACCTCACAGATACGCAGTATTTT
V: TRBV10-3; length: 13; D: .; size: .; J: TRBJ1-5; CDR3: CATATSGNQPQHF; DNA: TGTGCCACCGCGACCTCAGGGAATCAGCCCCAGCATTTT
V: TRBV28; length: 14; D: .; size: .; J: TRBJ1-6; CDR3: CASSLDRYNSPLHF; DNA: TGTGCCAGCAGTTTAGACAGATATAATTCACCCCTCCACTTT
V: TRBV9; length: 16; D: TRBD2; size: .; J: TRBJ2-1; CDR3: CASSVLADLSYNEQFF; DNA: TGTGCCAGCAGCGTTCTAGCGGACCTCTCCTACAATGAGCAGTTCTTC
V: TRBV7-2; length: 14; D: TRBD1; size: .; J: TRBJ2-1; CDR3: CASSLGDRVNEQFF; DNA: TGTGCCAGCAGCTTAGGGGACAGGGTCAATGAGCAGTTCTTC
V: TRBV24-1; length: 18; D: TRBD2; size: .; J: TRBJ2-1; CDR3: CATHNPTSAFSSYNEQFF; DNA: TGTGCCACCCACAACCCAACTAGCGCCTTTAGCTCCTACAATGAGCAGTTCTTC
V: TRBV5-1; length: 17; D: TRBD1; size: once; J: TRBJ2-5; CDR3: CASRLQVTGGVQETQYF; DNA: TGCGCCAGCAGGCTCCAAGTAACAGGGGGTGTGCAAGAGACCCAGTACTTC
V: TRBV2; length: 15; D: .; size: .; J: TRBJ1-3; CDR3: CASSEQGGALNTIYF; DNA: TGTGCCAGCAGTGAACAAGGGGGGGCCCTAAACACCATATATTTT
V: TRBV6-2/TRBV6-3; length: 14; D: .; size: few; J: TRBJ1-1; CDR3: CASSYIDSPPEAFF; DNA: TGTGCCAGCAGTTATATCGACAGTCCCCCCGAAGCTTTCTTT
V: TRBV6-5; length: 14; D: .; size: .; J: TRBJ2-3; CDR3: CASSPRDATDTQYF; DNA: TGTGCCAGCAGTCCCCGCGATGCCACAGATACGCAGTATTTT
V: TRBV11-2; length: 15; D: .; size: .; J: TRBJ1-6; CDR3: CASSFPGHSRSPLHF; DNA: TGTGCCAGCAGCTTCCCCGGACATTCCCGGTCACCCCTCCACTTT
V: TRBV7-8; length: 14; D: .; size: .; J: TRBJ2-7; CDR3: CASSPRLGNYEQYF; DNA: TGTGCCAGCAGCCCGAGACTAGGGAACTACGAGCAGTACTTC
V: TRBV2; length: 14; D: .; size: .; J: TRBJ1-2; CDR3: CASSVAGAGYGYTF; DNA: TGTGCCAGCAGTGTAGCAGGGGCAGGCTATGGCTACACCTTC
V: TRBV7-9; length: 17; D: .; size: .; J: TRBJ2-1; CDR3: CASSLATGTGDYNEQFF; DNA: TGTGCCAGCAGCTTAGCGACTGGGACTGGTGACTACAATGAGCAGTTCTTC
V: TRBV14; length: 15; D: .; size: .; J: TRBJ1-6; CDR3: CASSPRQGSNSPLHF; DNA: TGTGCCAGCAGCCCTCGCCAGGGGAGTAATTCACCCCTCCACTTT
V: TRBV11-3; length: 14; D: TRBD2; size: .; J: TRBJ2-1; CDR3: CASSPTSGRAEQFF; DNA: TGTGCCAGCAGCCCTACTAGCGGGCGCGCTGAGCAGTTCTTC
V: TRBV27; length: 15; D: .; size: .; J: TRBJ2-2; CDR3: CASSLWGSNTGELFF; DNA: TGTGCCAGCAGTTTATGGGGCAGTAACACCGGGGAGCTGTTTTTT
V: TRBV27; length: 12; D: .; size: .; J: TRBJ1-3; CDR3: CASGSSGNTIYF; DNA: TGTGCCAGCGGGAGCTCTGGAAACACCATATATTTT
V: TRBV28; length: 16; D: TRBD1; size: .; J: TRBJ1-2; CDR3: CASSFTGTGITVGYTF; DNA: TGTGCCAGCAGTTTTACCGGGACAGGGATAACAGTTGGCTACACCTTC
V: TRBV30; length: 16; D: TRBD2; size: few; J: TRBJ2-1; CDR3: CAWSVPSGESYNEQFF; DNA: TGTGCCTGGAGTGTACCAAGCGGGGAATCCTACAATGAGCAGTTCTTC
V: TRBV28; length: 13; D: .; size: .; J: TRBJ1-4; CDR3: CASSLTYREKLFF; DNA: TGTGCCAGCAGTTTAACCTACAGGGAAAAACTGTTTTTT
V: TRBV6-1; length: 17; D: .; size: .; J: TRBJ2-7; CDR3: CASSEKSGSARSYEQYF; DNA: TGTGCCAGCAGTGAAAAATCTGGCAGCGCCAGATCCTACGAGCAGTACTTC
V: TRBV30; length: 14; D: .; size: many; J: TRBJ1-5; CDR3: CAWSHMGPPQPQHF; DNA: TGTGCCTGGAGTCACATGGGGCCCCCCCAGCCCCAGCATTTT
V: TRBV6-2/TRBV6-3; length: 14; D: .; size: .; J: TRBJ1-5; CDR3: CASSYVASNQPQHF; DNA: TGTGCCAGCAGTTACGTGGCTTCGAATCAGCCCCAGCATTTT
V: TRBV19; length: 13; D: .; size: .; J: TRBJ2-1; CDR3: CASRASGYNEQFF; DNA: TGTGCCAGTAGGGCCTCGGGGTACAATGAGCAGTTCTTC
V: TRBV15; length: 15; D: TRBD2; size: .; J: TRBJ2-1; CDR3: CATSPGLIAYDEQFF; DNA: TGTGCCACCAGCCCGGGACTAATCGCCTATGATGAGCAGTTCTTC
V: TRBV4-3; length: 13; D: .; size: .; J: TRBJ2-3; CDR3: CASSHDKVYTQYF; DNA: TGCGCCAGCAGCCACGACAAAGTATATACGCAGTATTTT
V: TRBV29-1; length: 16; D: TRBD1; size: .; J: TRBJ1-2; CDR3: CSVEGSTGGSLYGYTF; DNA: TGCAGCGTTGAAGGCTCTACAGGGGGCTCTCTCTATGGCTACACCTTC
V: TRBV5-8; length: 15; D: TRBD2; size: .; J: TRBJ2-1; CDR3: CASSSRTSGRNEQFF; DNA: TGTGCCAGCAGCTCCCGGACTAGCGGGAGAAATGAGCAGTTCTTC
V: TRBV19; length: 15; D: .; size: .; J: TRBJ1-2; CDR3: CASNAARQSNYGYTF; DNA: TGTGCCAGTAACGCGGCCCGACAGTCAAACTATGGCTACACCTTC
V: TRBV25-1; length: 12; D: TRBD1; size: .; J: TRBJ1-1; CDR3: CASSDRTGWAFF; DNA: TGTGCCAGCAGTGACCGGACAGGGTGGGCTTTCTTT
V: TRBV7-8; length: 16; D: TRBD1; size: .; J: TRBJ2-1; CDR3: CASSPDGQGVYNEQFF; DNA: TGTGCCAGCAGCCCCGACGGGCAGGGGGTCTACAATGAGCAGTTCTTC
V: TRBV27; length: 16; D: .; size: .; J: TRBJ2-3; CDR3: CASSPGGWPPTNTQYF; DNA: TGTGCCAGCAGTCCCGGCGGGTGGCCCCCCACGAATACGCAGTATTTT
V: TRBV7-3; length: 16; D: TRBD2; size: .; J: TRBJ2-1; CDR3: CASSPDRVAGNNEQFF; DNA: TGTGCCAGCAGTCCAGATCGGGTAGCGGGGAACAATGAGCAGTTCTTC
V: TRBV16; length: 14; D: .; size: once; J: TRBJ2-7; CDR3: CASSPQGSLYEQYF; DNA: TGTGCCAGCAGCCCCCAGGGGAGTTTATACGAGCAGTACTTC
V: TRBV7-2; length: 14; D: .; size: .; J: TRBJ1-2; CDR3: CASSPGTFLRGYTF; DNA: TGTGCCAGCAGCCCCGGGACATTCCTTCGTGGCTACACCTTC
V: TRBV5-1; length: 15; D: .; size: .; J: TRBJ1-4; CDR3: CASSTGQGTSEKLFF; DNA: TGCGCCAGCAGCACAGGCCAGGGTACAAGCGAAAAACTGTTTTTT
V: TRBV5-1; length: 14; D: .; size: few; J: TRBJ2-3; CDR3: CASRVQALTDTQYF; DNA: TGCGCCAGTAGGGTACAGGCACTCACAGATACGCAGTATTTT
V: TRBV18; length: 16; D: TRBD1; size: .; J: TRBJ1-1; CDR3: CASSPWATGAITEAFF; DNA: TGTGCCAGCTCCCCTTGGGCGACAGGGGCCATTACTGAAGCTTTCTTT
V: TRBV27; length: 15; D: TRBD2; size: .; J: TRBJ2-7; CDR3: CASSLTSGRGSEQYF; DNA: TGTGCCAGCAGTTTGACTAGCGGGAGGGGAAGCGAGCAGTACTTC
V: TRBV2; length: 13; D: .; size: .; J: TRBJ1-2; CDR3: CASSEDPVPGYTF; DNA: TGTGCCAGCAGTGAAGATCCGGTGCCTGGCTACACCTTC
V: TRBV14; length: 14; D: TRBD2; size: .; J: TRBJ2-1; CDR3: CASSPGLAFPEQFF; DNA: TGTGCCAGCAGCCCCGGACTAGCCTTCCCTGAGCAGTTCTTC